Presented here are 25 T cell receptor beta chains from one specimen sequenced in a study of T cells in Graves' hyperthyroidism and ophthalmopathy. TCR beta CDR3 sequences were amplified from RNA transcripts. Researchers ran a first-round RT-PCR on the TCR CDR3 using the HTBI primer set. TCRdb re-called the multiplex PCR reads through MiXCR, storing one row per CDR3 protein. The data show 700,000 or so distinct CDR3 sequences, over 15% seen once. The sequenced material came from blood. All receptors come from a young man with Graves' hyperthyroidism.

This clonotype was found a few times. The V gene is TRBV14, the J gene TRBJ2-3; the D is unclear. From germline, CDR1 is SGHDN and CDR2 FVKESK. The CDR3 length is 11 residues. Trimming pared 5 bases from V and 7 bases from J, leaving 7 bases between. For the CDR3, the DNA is TGTGCCAGCAGCAGACTGCATACGCAGTATTTT. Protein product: CASSRLHTQYF.

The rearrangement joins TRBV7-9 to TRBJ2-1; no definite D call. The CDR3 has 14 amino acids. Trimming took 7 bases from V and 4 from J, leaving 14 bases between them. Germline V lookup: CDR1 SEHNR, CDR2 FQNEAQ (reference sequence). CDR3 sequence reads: CASTHREFYNEQFF. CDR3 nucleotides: TGTGCCAGCACCCACAGAGAATTTTACAATGAGCAGTTCTTC.

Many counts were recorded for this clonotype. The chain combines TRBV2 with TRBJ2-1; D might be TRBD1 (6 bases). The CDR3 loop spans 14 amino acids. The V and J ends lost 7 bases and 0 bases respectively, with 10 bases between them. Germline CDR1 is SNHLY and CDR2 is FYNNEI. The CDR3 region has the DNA TGTGCCAGCACCCCGGACAGCTCCTACAATGAGCAGTTCTTC. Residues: CASTPDSSYNEQFF.

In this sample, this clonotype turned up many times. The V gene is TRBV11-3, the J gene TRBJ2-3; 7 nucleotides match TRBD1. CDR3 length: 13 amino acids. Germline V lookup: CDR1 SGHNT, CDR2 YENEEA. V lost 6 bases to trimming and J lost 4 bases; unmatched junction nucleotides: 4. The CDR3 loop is CASRPQGADTQYF. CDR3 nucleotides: TGTGCCAGCAGACCTCAGGGGGCAGATACGCAGTATTTT.

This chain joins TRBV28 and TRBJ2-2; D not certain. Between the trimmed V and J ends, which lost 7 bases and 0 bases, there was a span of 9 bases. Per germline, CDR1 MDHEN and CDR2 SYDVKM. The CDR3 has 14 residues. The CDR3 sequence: CASTTDANTGELFF. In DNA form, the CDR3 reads TGTGCCAGCACCACGGATGCGAACACCGGGGAGCTGTTTTTT.

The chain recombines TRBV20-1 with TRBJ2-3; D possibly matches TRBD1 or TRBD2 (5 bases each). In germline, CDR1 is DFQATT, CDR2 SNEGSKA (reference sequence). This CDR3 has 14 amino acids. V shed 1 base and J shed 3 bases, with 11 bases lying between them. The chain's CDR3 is CSARGDLGTDTQYF. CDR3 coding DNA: TGCAGTGCTAGAGGGGACCTTGGAACAGATACGCAGTATTTT.

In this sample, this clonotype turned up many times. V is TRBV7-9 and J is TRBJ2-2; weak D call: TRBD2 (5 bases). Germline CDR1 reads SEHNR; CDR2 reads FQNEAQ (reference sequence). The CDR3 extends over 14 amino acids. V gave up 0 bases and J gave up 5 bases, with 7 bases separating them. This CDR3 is CASSLARGTGELFF. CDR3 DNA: TGTGCCAGCAGCTTAGCGAGAGGGACCGGGGAGCTGTTTTTT.

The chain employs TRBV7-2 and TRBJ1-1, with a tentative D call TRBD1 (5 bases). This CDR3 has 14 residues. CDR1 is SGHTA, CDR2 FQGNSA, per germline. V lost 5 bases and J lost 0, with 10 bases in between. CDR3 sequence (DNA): TGTGCCAGCAGCCGACAGTTAATGAACACTGAAGCTTTCTTT. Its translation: CASSRQLMNTEAFF.

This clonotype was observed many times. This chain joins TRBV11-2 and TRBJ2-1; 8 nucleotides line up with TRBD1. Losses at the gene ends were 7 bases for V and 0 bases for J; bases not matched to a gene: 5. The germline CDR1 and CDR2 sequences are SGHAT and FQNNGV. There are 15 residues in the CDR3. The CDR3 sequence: CASTPDRGSYNEQFF. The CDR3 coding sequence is TGTGCCAGCACCCCTGACAGGGGCTCCTACAATGAGCAGTTCTTC.

The CDR3 loop is CASSPGHATYEQYF. The CDR3 DNA reads TGTGCCAGCAGCCCGGGTCACGCTACCTACGAGCAGTACTTC. The chain uses TRBV5-5 and TRBJ2-7, with unresolved D. Germline V gene data show CDR1 as SGHKS and CDR2 as YYEKEE (reference sequence). The V end lost 4 bases, the J end lost 2 bases, and 13 bases lay between the germline ends. The CDR3 is made up of 14 amino acids. The whole variable domain, filled in from reference TRBV5-5 and TRBJ2-7, reads DAGVTQSPTHLIKTRGQQVTLRCSPISGHKSVSWYQQVLGQGPQFIFQYYEKEERGRGNFPDRFSARQFPNYSSELNVNALLLGDSALYLCASSPGHATYEQYFGPGTRLTVT.

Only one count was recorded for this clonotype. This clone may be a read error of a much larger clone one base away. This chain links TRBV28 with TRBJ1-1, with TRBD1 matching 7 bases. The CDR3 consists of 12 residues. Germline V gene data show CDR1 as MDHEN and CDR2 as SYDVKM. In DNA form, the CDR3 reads TGTGCCAGTCGGCTTGGGGACAGTAAAGCTTCCTTT. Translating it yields CASRLGDSKASF.

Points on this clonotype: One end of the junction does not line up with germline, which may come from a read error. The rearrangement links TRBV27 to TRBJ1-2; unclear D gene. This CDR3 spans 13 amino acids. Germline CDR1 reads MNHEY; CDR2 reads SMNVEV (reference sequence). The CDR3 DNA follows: TGTGCCAGCAGCTCCGGAACAGCGTATGGCTGCACCTTC. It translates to CASSSGTAYGCTF.

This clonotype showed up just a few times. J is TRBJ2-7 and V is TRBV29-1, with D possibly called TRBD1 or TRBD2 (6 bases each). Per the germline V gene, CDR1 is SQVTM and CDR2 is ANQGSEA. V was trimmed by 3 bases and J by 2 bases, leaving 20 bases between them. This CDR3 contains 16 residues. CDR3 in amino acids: CSVETHRRGGTYEQYF. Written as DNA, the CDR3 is TGCAGCGTTGAGACCCACCGCAGGGGAGGAACCTACGAGCAGTACTTC.

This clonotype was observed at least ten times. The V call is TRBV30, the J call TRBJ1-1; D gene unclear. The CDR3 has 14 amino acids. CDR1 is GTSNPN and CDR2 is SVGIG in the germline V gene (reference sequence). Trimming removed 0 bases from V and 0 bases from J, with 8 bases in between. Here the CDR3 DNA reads TGTGCCTGGAGTGTAACAAGGTTGAACACTGAAGCTTTCTTT. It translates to CAWSVTRLNTEAFF.

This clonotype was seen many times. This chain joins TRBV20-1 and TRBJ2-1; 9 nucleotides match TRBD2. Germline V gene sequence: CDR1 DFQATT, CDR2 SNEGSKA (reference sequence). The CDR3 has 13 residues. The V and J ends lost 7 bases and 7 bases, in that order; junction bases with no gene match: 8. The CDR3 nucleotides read TGCAGTGTTATAGCGGGAGTGGGGAATGAGCAGTTCTTC. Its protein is CSVIAGVGNEQFF.

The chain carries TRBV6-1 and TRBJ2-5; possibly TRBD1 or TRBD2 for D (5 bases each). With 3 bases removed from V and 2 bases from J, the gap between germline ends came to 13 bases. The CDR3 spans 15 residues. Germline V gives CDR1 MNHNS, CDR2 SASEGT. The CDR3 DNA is TGTGCCAGCAGTGAGTCGGGACCTCCACAAGAGACCCAGTACTTC. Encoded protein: CASSESGPPQETQYF.

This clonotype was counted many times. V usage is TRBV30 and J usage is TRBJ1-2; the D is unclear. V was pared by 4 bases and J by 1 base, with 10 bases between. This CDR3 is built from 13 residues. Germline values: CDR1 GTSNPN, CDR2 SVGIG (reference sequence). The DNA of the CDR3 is TGTGCCTGGAAGTCCGGGCTTAACTATGGCTACACCTTC. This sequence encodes CAWKSGLNYGYTF.

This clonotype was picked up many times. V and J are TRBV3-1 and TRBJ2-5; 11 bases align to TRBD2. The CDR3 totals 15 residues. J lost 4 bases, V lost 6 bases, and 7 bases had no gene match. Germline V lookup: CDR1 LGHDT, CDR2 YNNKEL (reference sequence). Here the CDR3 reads CASSPLLAGGETQYF. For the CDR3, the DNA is TGTGCCAGCAGTCCCTTGCTAGCGGGAGGAGAGACCCAGTACTTC.

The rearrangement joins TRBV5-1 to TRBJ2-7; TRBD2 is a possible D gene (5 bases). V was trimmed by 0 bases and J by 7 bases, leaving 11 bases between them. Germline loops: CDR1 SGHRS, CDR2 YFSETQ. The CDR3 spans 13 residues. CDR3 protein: CASSLDGSGEQYF. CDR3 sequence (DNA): TGCGCCAGCAGCTTGGATGGATCGGGGGAGCAGTACTTC.

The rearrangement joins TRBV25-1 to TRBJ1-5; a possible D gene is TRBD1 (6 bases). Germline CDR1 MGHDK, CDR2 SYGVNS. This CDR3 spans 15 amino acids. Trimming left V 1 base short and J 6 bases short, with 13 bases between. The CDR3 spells CASSESRGATQPQHF. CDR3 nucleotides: TGTGCCAGCAGTGAATCACGGGGGGCCACTCAGCCCCAGCATTTT.

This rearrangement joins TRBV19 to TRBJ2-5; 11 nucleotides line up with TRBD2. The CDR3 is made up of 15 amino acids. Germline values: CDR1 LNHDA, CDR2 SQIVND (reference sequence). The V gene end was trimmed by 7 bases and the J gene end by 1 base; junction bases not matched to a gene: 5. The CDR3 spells CASTRTSGLQETQYF. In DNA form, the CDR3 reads TGTGCCAGTACCAGGACTAGCGGGCTCCAAGAGACCCAGTACTTC.

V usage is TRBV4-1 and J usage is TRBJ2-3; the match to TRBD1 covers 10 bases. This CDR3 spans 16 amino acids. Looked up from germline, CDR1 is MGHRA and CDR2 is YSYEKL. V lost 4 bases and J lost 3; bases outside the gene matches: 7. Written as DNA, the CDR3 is TGCGCCAGCAGCCGGCTGGCGGGACAGGGGACAGATACGCAGTATTTT. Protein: CASSRLAGQGTDTQYF.

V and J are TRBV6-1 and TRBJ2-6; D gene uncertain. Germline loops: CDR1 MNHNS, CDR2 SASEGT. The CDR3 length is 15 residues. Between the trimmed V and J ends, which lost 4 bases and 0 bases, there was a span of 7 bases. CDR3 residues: CASSGGISGANVLTF. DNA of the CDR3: TGTGCCAGCAGTGGGGGAATCTCTGGGGCCAACGTCCTGACTTTC.

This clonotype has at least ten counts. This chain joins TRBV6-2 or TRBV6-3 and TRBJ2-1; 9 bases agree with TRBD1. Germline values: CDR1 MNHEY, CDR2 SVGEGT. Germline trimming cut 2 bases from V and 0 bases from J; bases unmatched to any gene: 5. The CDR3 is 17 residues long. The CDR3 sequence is CASSYAHRGLSYNEQFF. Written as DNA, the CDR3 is TGTGCCAGCAGTTACGCCCACAGGGGGCTCTCCTACAATGAGCAGTTCTTC.

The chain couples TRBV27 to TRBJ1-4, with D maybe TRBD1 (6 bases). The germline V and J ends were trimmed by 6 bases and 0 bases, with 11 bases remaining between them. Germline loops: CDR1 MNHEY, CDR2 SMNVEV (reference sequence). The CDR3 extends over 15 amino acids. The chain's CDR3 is CASRTDSTTNEKLFF. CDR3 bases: TGTGCCAGCAGAACGGACAGCACAACTAATGAAAAACTGTTTTTT.